This entry lists 25 T cell receptor beta chains sequenced from one sample in a study of blood T cell repertoires in COVID-19. Sequenced by immunoSEQ multiplex PCR; TCRdb stores in-frame clones only, minus some. In the table there are 100,000 or so clones, approximately 82% of which are singletons. The sequenced sample was peripheral blood. These TCRs come from a man aged 60-69 years with active or convalescent COVID-19.

The rearrangement joins TRBV4-1 to TRBJ1-2, with 8 bases that match TRBD1. This CDR3 is 16 amino acids long. V lost 0 bases and J lost 10; bases outside the gene matches: 13. Germline values: CDR1 MGHRA, CDR2 YSYEKL. The CDR3 region has the DNA TGCGCCAGCAGCCAAGATTTAGACAGGGGATTATTGGACTACACCTTC. It encodes CASSQDLDRGLLDYTF.

This clone appeared a few times. This rearrangement joins TRBV27 to TRBJ2-5; TRBD2 matches at 7 bases. The CDR3 consists of 15 residues. Germline CDR1 is MNHEY and CDR2 is SMNVEV (reference sequence). V lost 5 bases and J lost 7; bases outside the gene matches: 13. The DNA of the CDR3 is TGTGCCAGCAGTCCCTCGTCTAGCGGACGGGGGACCCAGTACTTC. Amino acids: CASSPSSSGRGTQYF.

Written as DNA, the CDR3 is TGTGCCAGCAGCTTAGGACAGGGGACTCCTAATGAAAAACTGTTTTTT. It specifies CASSLGQGTPNEKLFF. The V call is TRBV7-9, the J call TRBJ1-4, with 8 bases aligning to TRBD1. CDR3 size: 16 residues. With 1 base clipped from V and 3 bases from J, the junction kept 4 bases outside the gene matches. From germline, CDR1 is SEHNR and CDR2 FQNEAQ (reference sequence).

The V call is TRBV4-2, the J call TRBJ1-5, with TRBD1 as a possible D gene (6 bases). Trimming took 1 base from V and 0 from J, leaving 10 bases between them. Germline CDR1 LGHNA, CDR2 YNFKEQ. The CDR3 covers 16 residues. The CDR3 bases are TGTGCCAGCAGCCAAGGGACAGCGGATAGCAATCAGCCCCAGCATTTT. It specifies CASSQGTADSNQPQHF.

This clone was found once. The chain uses TRBV6-5 and TRBJ1-5; tentative D call: TRBD1 (6 bases). Trimming took off 9 bases at V and 4 bases at J, with 19 bases between the two ends. This CDR3 has 15 amino acids. Germline-derived CDR1 and CDR2 are MNHEY and SVGAGI. Here the CDR3 DNA reads TGTGCCAGTAGTAGGGGGGGGAGCTCGAATCAGCCCCAGCATTTT. Translated, it gives CASSRGGSSNQPQHF.

This chain uses TRBV6-5 with TRBJ2-3; the match to TRBD2 covers 12 bases. Germline V gene data show CDR1 as MNHEY and CDR2 as SVGAGI. This CDR3 is 14 amino acids long. The junction had 7 bases not matched to a gene; V was cut back by 6 bases and J by 9 bases. The CDR3 DNA follows: TGTGCCAGCAGCGGACTAGCGGGGACCCCGACGCAGTATTTT. This codes for CASSGLAGTPTQYF.

This chain connects TRBV7-9 to TRBJ2-7, with 8 bases fitting TRBD1. Trimming took 4 bases from V and 0 from J; bases not matched to a gene: 8. Germline CDR1 and CDR2: SEHNR and FQNEAQ (reference sequence). CDR3 length: 16 residues. Here the CDR3 DNA reads TGTGCCAGCAGCTCTACTCGGACAGGGAGCTCCTACGAGCAGTACGTC. Translated, it gives CASSSTRTGSSYEQYV.

This clone has only one observation. V gene TRBV19 combines with J gene TRBJ2-3, with D perhaps TRBD2 (5 bases). There are 15 residues in the CDR3. The V and J ends lost 6 bases and 4 bases respectively, with 17 bases between them. CDR1 and CDR2 (germline): LNHDA, SQIVND (reference sequence). CDR3: CASRVSSSAADTQYF. CDR3 nucleotide sequence: TGTGCCAGTAGGGTCAGCTCCTCAGCGGCAGATACGCAGTATTTT.

This sequence joins TRBV7-7 and TRBJ2-5; 14 bases map to TRBD2. This CDR3 has 16 amino acids. V shed 5 bases, J shed 1 base, and the junction held 3 bases outside the gene matches. Looked up from germline, CDR1 is SSHAT and CDR2 is FNYEAQ (reference sequence). CDR3 in amino acids: CASSPTSGRVQETQYF. CDR3 in DNA: TGTGCCAGCAGCCCGACTAGCGGGAGGGTCCAAGAGACCCAGTACTTC.

The chain joins TRBV6-5 to TRBJ2-2, with a weak D call TRBD2 (5 bases). The CDR3 covers 15 residues. From germline, CDR1 is MNHEY and CDR2 SVGAGI. The V end was cut by 5 bases, the J end by 7 bases, with 17 bases between. CDR3 residues: CASSRLPQSGGELFF. The CDR3 DNA reads as TGTGCCAGCAGTAGACTACCTCAGAGTGGCGGGGAGCTGTTTTTT.

The V call is TRBV6-5, the J call TRBJ1-5, with D maybe TRBD1 (6 bases). The CDR3 consists of 14 residues. Germline-derived CDR1 and CDR2 are MNHEY and SVGAGI. V gave up 6 bases and J gave up 0 bases, with 9 bases separating them. The CDR3 sequence is CASRTGSSNQPQHF. The CDR3, as DNA: TGTGCCAGCAGAACAGGGAGTAGCAATCAGCCCCAGCATTTT.

The chain has TRBV6-2 or TRBV6-3 and TRBJ2-4; D unclear. The CDR3 totals 14 residues. Looked up from germline, CDR1 is MNHEY and CDR2 is SVGEGT. The V end was cut by 5 bases, the J end by 1 base, with 9 bases between. The CDR3 is CASSLSRAKNIQYF. The CDR3 nucleotides are TGTGCCAGCAGTCTCTCTAGGGCCAAAAACATTCAGTACTTC.

J is TRBJ1-2 and V is TRBV28; weak D call: TRBD1 (5 bases). CDR3 size: 13 residues. The V gene lost 2 bases and the J gene lost 2 bases, with 6 bases spanning the gap. CDR1 and CDR2 from the germline V gene are MDHEN and SYDVKM. CDR3 region: CASSLRGNYGYTF. The CDR3 region has the DNA TGTGCCAGCAGTTTACGGGGGAACTATGGCTACACCTTC.

The chain combines TRBV9 with TRBJ2-3, with a weak D call TRBD1 (5 bases). The germline CDR1 and CDR2 sequences are SGDLS and YYNGEE. This CDR3 is built from 16 residues. Trimming took off 0 bases at V and 2 bases at J, with 13 bases between the two ends. The CDR3 reads CASSVVGERFTDTQYF. The CDR3 DNA follows: TGTGCCAGCAGCGTAGTAGGGGAAAGATTCACAGATACGCAGTATTTT.

V is TRBV6-6 and J is TRBJ2-1, with 10 bases lining up with TRBD2. The CDR3 is 15 residues long. After removal of 7 bases from V and 8 bases from J, the junction contained 11 bases not matched to a gene. Germline V gene sequence: CDR1 MNHNY, CDR2 SVGAGI (reference sequence). The CDR3, as DNA: TGTGCCAGCATCAAGGGACTAGCGCCTTTGGATGAGCAGTTCTTC. It is translated as CASIKGLAPLDEQFF.

V and J are TRBV18 and TRBJ1-1, with 7 bases that match TRBD1. This CDR3 comprises 13 residues. V lost 2 bases to trimming and J lost 4 bases; unmatched junction nucleotides: 1. Germline CDR1 is KGHSH and CDR2 is LQKENI. CDR3 loop: CASSPDRATEAFF. CDR3 DNA: TGTGCCAGCTCACCAGACAGGGCCACTGAAGCTTTCTTT.

This sequence joins TRBV5-1 and TRBJ2-5, with 8 bases that match TRBD2. CDR3 length equals 15 residues. Germline lookup yields CDR1 SGHRS and CDR2 YFSETQ. V trimming: 1 base; J trimming: 2 bases; junction bases outside the gene matches: 4. The CDR3 sequence: CASSLLSSGQETQYF. The CDR3 DNA is TGCGCCAGCAGCTTGTTGTCTAGCGGGCAAGAGACCCAGTACTTC.

This clone appeared once. The rearrangement links TRBV19 to TRBJ1-5; no definite D call. This CDR3 contains 13 residues. The ends were cut back, 5 bases at V and 4 bases at J, with 9 bases in the middle. Germline V CDR1 and CDR2: LNHDA, SQIVND (reference sequence). The CDR3 DNA reads as TGTGCCAGTAGTTTGGGCTGGAATCAGCCCCAGCATTTT. Translating it yields CASSLGWNQPQHF.

This clone showed up many times. The rearrangement joins TRBV28 to TRBJ2-1; TRBD1 matches at 9 bases. V was clipped by 5 bases and J by 9 bases; unmatched bases: 5. Germline V gene data show CDR1 as MDHEN and CDR2 as SYDVKM. CDR3 length: 13 residues. CDR3 sequence: CASSRTGAGEQFF. CDR3 nucleotide sequence: TGTGCCAGCAGTAGGACAGGGGCAGGTGAGCAGTTCTTC.

The gene calls are TRBV7-2 and TRBJ2-5, with 8 bases that match TRBD1. Trimming at V came to 3 bases and at J to 5 bases, leaving 8 bases not matched to a gene. Germline V gene lookup returns CDR1 SGHTA and CDR2 FQGNSA. The CDR3 is made up of 15 amino acids. CDR3 in DNA: TGTGCCAGCAGCTTTGGCAGGGGGCAACGGGAGACCCAGTACTTC. It translates to CASSFGRGQRETQYF.

The V call is TRBV19, the J call TRBJ1-2; maybe TRBD1 (5 bases). Germline CDR1 LNHDA, CDR2 SQIVND (reference sequence). There are 14 residues in the CDR3. V shed 6 bases and J shed 6 bases, with 17 bases lying between them. CDR3 in amino acids: CASRAGPNFNGYTF. The CDR3 DNA is TGTGCCAGTAGAGCGGGACCAAATTTTAATGGCTACACCTTC.

The chain has TRBV14 and TRBJ2-1; D may be TRBD2 (6 bases). From germline, CDR1 is SGHDN and CDR2 FVKESK. The CDR3 consists of 16 residues. V was clipped by 4 bases and J by 6 bases, with 19 bases between them. DNA for the CDR3: TGTGCCAGCAGCCTCCCTCGGGAGCGAATGGGCAATGAGCAGTTCTTC. Translated: CASSLPRERMGNEQFF.

The chain couples TRBV7-9 to TRBJ1-2; unclear D gene. This CDR3 is 12 amino acids long. CDR1 SEHNR and CDR2 FQNEAQ come from the germline V gene (reference sequence). The V and J ends lost 3 bases and 14 bases respectively, with 16 bases between them. The CDR3: CASSLDGPWRTF. The CDR3 DNA follows: TGTGCCAGCAGCTTGGACGGGCCGTGGAGGACCTTC.

The CDR3: CASSQNRGMDGYTF. CDR3 nucleotide sequence: TGTGCCAGCAGCCAAAATCGGGGTATGGATGGCTACACCTTC. The rearrangement links TRBV6-5 to TRBJ1-2, with D hard to call. CDR1 MNHEY and CDR2 SVGAGI come from the germline V gene. CDR3 length: 14 amino acids. V lost 6 bases, J lost 6 bases, and 17 bases lay in between.

The rearrangement links TRBV7-7 to TRBJ2-1; 7 nucleotides match TRBD1. V was pared by 1 base and J by 10 bases, with 10 bases of the junction left unmatched. The germline gives CDR1 SSHAT, CDR2 FNYEAQ (reference sequence). The CDR3 sequence is 15 residues long. The CDR3: CASSLVPGQAGEQFF. In DNA, the CDR3 is TGTGCCAGCAGCTTAGTTCCCGGACAGGCTGGGGAGCAGTTCTTC.